Below, 26 T cell receptor beta chains from the same sample are listed, as sequenced in a study of blood T cell repertoires in COVID-19. Generated by immunoSEQ multiplex PCR, the TCRdb table keeps only in-frame clones and is missing some. Of 450,000 to 500,000 clones in the sample, approximately 83% were seen once. Sequenced: peripheral blood. These receptors were taken from a human donor in a cohort sampled during active COVID-19.

A note on this clone: The junction and the germline gene differ at one end; a read error may be behind it. This chain joins TRBV7-7 and TRBJ2-7; D remains ambiguous. The length of the CDR3 is 13 residues. Germline loops: CDR1 SSHAT, CDR2 FNYEAQ (reference sequence). As DNA, the CDR3 is TGTGCTAGCAGCCTCGACACCGTAGACGAGCAGTACTTC. Its translation is CASSLDTVDEQYF.

The gene calls are TRBV5-6 and TRBJ2-7; 8 positions agree with TRBD2. Germline CDR1 and CDR2: SGHDT and YYEEEE. V lost 4 bases and J lost 7; bases outside the gene matches: 13. The CDR3 is 15 amino acids. The CDR3 loop reads CASSLSGSAVWEQYF. The CDR3 DNA is TGTGCCAGCAGCCTGAGCGGGAGCGCGGTATGGGAGCAGTACTTC.

This chain joins TRBV5-1 and TRBJ1-1; D might be TRBD1 (6 bases). Germline CDR1 SGHRS, CDR2 YFSETQ. The CDR3 length is 16 residues. Trimming cost V 4 bases and J 2 bases, with 18 bases left between them. Written as DNA, the CDR3 is TGCGCCAGCAGCACCCAGGGGCCGGGGTCAAACACTGAAGCTTTCTTT. Translating it yields CASSTQGPGSNTEAFF.

The chain uses TRBV28 and TRBJ2-3, with 10 bases that match TRBD2. CDR3 length equals 19 residues. The trim removed 6 bases at V and 5 bases at J, leaving 20 bases unmatched. CDR1 and CDR2 (germline): MDHEN, SYDVKM. In DNA form, the CDR3 reads TGTGCCAGCAGCGCCTGGGGAGCGGGAGGGCCCGGTGTTAAAGATACGCAGTATTTT. Translated, it gives CASSAWGAGGPGVKDTQYF.

V and J are TRBV5-1 and TRBJ1-6, with D perhaps TRBD1 (5 bases). The germline gives CDR1 SGHRS, CDR2 YFSETQ. The CDR3 is made up of 17 amino acids. The V end was cut by 6 bases, the J end by 0 bases, with 16 bases between. The CDR3 DNA follows: TGCGCCAGCACAACCGGGACTTCCAGCTCCTATAATTCACCCCTCCACTTT. Residues: CASTTGTSSSYNSPLHF.

The CDR3 region has the DNA TGTGCCAGCAGCGCCTCCGGGGCCGGGGGGACAGATACGCAGTATTTT. Encoded protein: CASSASGAGGTDTQYF. The chain has TRBV9 and TRBJ2-3; 7 nucleotides match TRBD2. CDR1 SGDLS and CDR2 YYNGEE come from the germline V gene. With V trimmed by 3 bases and J by 3 bases, 10 bases remained unmatched. The CDR3 extends over 16 amino acids. Full variable domain (outside the CDR3, taken from reference TRBV9 and TRBJ2-3): DSGVTQTPKHLITATGQRVTLRCSPRSGDLSVYWYQQSLDQGLQFLIQYYNGEERAKGNILERFSAQQFPDLHSELNLSSLELGDSALYFCASSASGAGGTDTQYFGPGTRLTVL.

The chain employs TRBV5-8 and TRBJ1-2; no reliable D call. This CDR3 is built from 15 residues. CDR1 and CDR2 (germline): SGHTS, YDEGEE. The germline V and J ends were trimmed by 1 base and 8 bases, with 18 bases remaining between them. Written as DNA, the CDR3 is TGTGCCAGCAGCTTGTCATCGGGAGCGAGGCGAGGCTACACCTTC. Translating gives CASSLSSGARRGYTF.

The chain uses TRBV11-1 and TRBJ1-1, with D unresolved. The germline V gene has CDR1 SGHAT and CDR2 FQDESV (reference sequence). Trimming shortened V by 2 bases and J by 3 bases, and 13 bases separated the two germline ends. CDR3 length: 15 amino acids. CDR3 residues: CASSLNPVADTEAFF. The CDR3 coding sequence is TGTGCCAGCAGCTTAAATCCAGTAGCGGACACTGAAGCTTTCTTT.

This clone occurred once. CDR3 loop: CASSGREGETQYF. The CDR3 region has the DNA TGTGCCAGCAGTGGCCGAGAGGGAGAGACCCAGTACTTC. J is TRBJ2-5 and V is TRBV2; perhaps TRBD2 as D (5 bases). The CDR3 covers 13 residues. Germline V lookup: CDR1 SNHLY, CDR2 FYNNEI. Between the trimmed V and J ends, which lost 4 bases and 4 bases, there was a span of 10 bases.

The table lists this clone with a few counts. The chain is built from TRBV20-1 and TRBJ1-1, with D possibly TRBD1 on 5 matching bases. The germline CDR1 and CDR2 sequences are DFQATT and SNEGSKA (reference sequence). The CDR3 is 11 residues long. Between the trimmed V and J ends, which lost 3 bases and 3 bases, there was a span of 5 bases. CDR3 sequence: CSASRDTEAFF. DNA for the CDR3: TGCAGTGCTAGCAGGGACACTGAAGCTTTCTTT.

V is TRBV4-3 and J is TRBJ2-7; 15 nucleotides line up with TRBD2. The CDR3 length is 16 residues. The ends lost 3 bases at V and 3 bases at J; junction bases unmatched: 3. Germline assignment: CDR1 LGHNA and CDR2 YSLEER. The CDR3: CASSQGTSGRIYEQYF. The DNA of the CDR3 is TGCGCCAGCAGCCAGGGGACTAGCGGGAGGATCTACGAGCAGTACTTC.

This rearrangement joins TRBV21-1 to TRBJ2-5; the table's D call, TRBD2, has no DNA check behind it. TRBV21-1 is described as a pseudogene. The CDR3 length is 13 residues. The CDR3 loop is CASIDHRRETQYF. The CDR3 nucleotides read TGTGCCAGCATCGATCACCGCCGGGAGACCCAGTACTTC.

The J gene is TRBJ2-7, the V gene TRBV6-5; TRBD1 aligns across 8 bases. Germline CDR1 is MNHEY and CDR2 is SVGAGI. The length of the CDR3 is 14 residues. V was pared by 9 bases and J by 0 bases, with 7 bases of the junction left unmatched. The CDR3 nucleotides are TGTGCCAGTCTGGGAACAGGGGGCTCCTACGAGCAGTACTTC. This encodes CASLGTGGSYEQYF.

DNA for the CDR3: TGTGCCAGCAGTTACTCCGGACAGGCGAGCAATCAGCCCCAGCATTTT. Protein: CASSYSGQASNQPQHF. The chain employs TRBV6-5 and TRBJ1-5; 7 bases agree with TRBD1. Germline V gives CDR1 MNHEY, CDR2 SVGAGI. Trimming at V came to 0 bases and at J to 1 base, leaving 3 bases not matched to a gene. This CDR3 region has 16 residues.

In this sample, this clone turned up a few times. The gene calls are TRBV29-1 and TRBJ1-5; D unresolved. There are 12 residues in the CDR3. Germline loops: CDR1 SQVTM, CDR2 ANQGSEA. The ends were cut back, 4 bases at V and 4 bases at J, with 8 bases in the middle. The CDR3 reads CSVGSLNQPQHF. CDR3 coding DNA: TGCAGCGTTGGGTCGCTAAATCAGCCCCAGCATTTT.

The table lists this clone with a count of one. The genes are TRBV3-1 (or the pseudogene TRBV3-2) and TRBJ1-1; 7 positions agree with TRBD1. The junction had 8 bases not matched to a gene; V was cut back by 5 bases and J by 11 bases. From germline, CDR1 is LGHDT and CDR2 YNNKEL (reference sequence). The length of the CDR3 is 12 residues. The CDR3 DNA reads TGTGCCAGCAGCTTGACAGGGATCGAGGCTTTCTTT. Its translation is CASSLTGIEAFF.

This rearrangement joins TRBV2 to TRBJ1-2; 10 nucleotides match TRBD1. The CDR3 is made up of 14 amino acids. Trimming at V came to 4 bases and at J to 7 bases, leaving 6 bases not matched to a gene. Germline assignment: CDR1 SNHLY and CDR2 FYNNEI. The CDR3, as DNA: TGTGCCAGCAGTGTCGGGGGACAGGGGTCTGGCTACACCTTC. Residues: CASSVGGQGSGYTF.

The chain is built from TRBV6-4 and TRBJ2-1; 7 bases fit TRBD1. V trimming: 4 bases; J trimming: 11 bases; junction bases outside the gene matches: 11. The CDR3 covers 14 residues. Per the germline V gene, CDR1 is MRHNA and CDR2 is SNTAGT. CDR3 amino acids: CASSATGTALKQFF. The CDR3 DNA reads TGTGCCAGCAGTGCCACCGGGACAGCATTGAAGCAGTTCTTC.

J is TRBJ2-1 and V is TRBV7-2; D might be TRBD2 (6 bases). Germline values: CDR1 SGHTA, CDR2 FQGNSA. The CDR3 consists of 16 residues. Trimming shortened V by 8 bases and J by 3 bases, and 20 bases separated the two germline ends. The CDR3 loop reads CASVLRGQGFYNEQFF. CDR3 bases: TGTGCCAGCGTCCTGCGGGGTCAGGGTTTCTACAATGAGCAGTTCTTC.

The V and J genes are TRBV20-1 and TRBJ1-2, with D perhaps matching TRBD1 (6 bases). The CDR3 has 11 amino acids. V was trimmed by 3 bases and J by 13 bases, leaving 15 bases between them. The germline CDR1 and CDR2 sequences are DFQATT and SNEGSKA (reference sequence). The DNA of the CDR3 is TGCAGTGCTAGCGCGGGGGCGGTTTTCACCTTC. This encodes CSASAGAVFTF.

This clone appeared once. This sequence joins TRBV6-5 and TRBJ2-3; D might be TRBD2 (6 bases). The CDR3 length is 15 residues. CDR1 MNHEY and CDR2 SVGAGI come from the germline V gene. Trimming removed 5 bases from V and 2 bases from J, with 14 bases in between. The CDR3 region has the DNA TGTGCCAGCAGTCCGACCGGGGGAAACACAGATACGCAGTATTTT. This encodes CASSPTGGNTDTQYF.

This chain connects TRBV11-2 to TRBJ2-3, with 9 bases that match TRBD2. J gave up 0 bases and V 5 bases, and 9 bases lay outside the gene matches. The CDR3 has 17 amino acids. Germline lookup yields CDR1 SGHAT and CDR2 FQNNGV. CDR3 in amino acids: CASSQAGSGRSTDTQYF. CDR3 bases: TGTGCCAGCAGCCAGGCCGGTAGCGGGAGAAGCACAGATACGCAGTATTTT.

The chain carries TRBV18 and TRBJ2-1; 10 bases are shared with TRBD2. This CDR3 comprises 17 residues. From germline, CDR1 is KGHSH and CDR2 LQKENI. V lost 3 bases to trimming and J lost 5 bases; unmatched junction nucleotides: 10. The CDR3 loop reads CASSPLGTSVGDNEQFF. The CDR3 DNA reads as TGTGCCAGCTCACCGCTAGGGACTAGCGTAGGGGACAATGAGCAGTTCTTC.

The rearrangement joins TRBV14 to TRBJ1-1; D gene unclear. The germline CDR1 and CDR2 sequences are SGHDN and FVKESK. The CDR3 spans 12 residues. The ends were cut back, 2 bases at V and 9 bases at J, with 10 bases in the middle. The CDR3 protein is CASSQNGYKAFF. CDR3 nucleotides: TGTGCCAGCAGCCAAAACGGGTACAAAGCTTTCTTT.

J is TRBJ2-1 and V is TRBV7-2; TRBD2 matches 10 bases. With V trimmed by 3 bases and J by 0 bases, 2 bases remained unmatched. The length of the CDR3 is 16 residues. Germline CDR1 is SGHTA and CDR2 is FQGNSA. The CDR3 region is CASSLSGRASYNEQFF. As DNA, the CDR3 is TGTGCCAGCAGCTTGAGCGGGAGGGCCTCCTACAATGAGCAGTTCTTC.

The rearrangement uses TRBV3-1 (or the pseudogene TRBV3-2) and TRBJ2-1, with 7 bases identical to TRBD2. This CDR3 region has 16 residues. The germline CDR1 and CDR2 sequences are LGHDT and YNNKEL (reference sequence). V lost 3 bases to trimming and J lost 4 bases; unmatched junction nucleotides: 9. The CDR3 protein is CASSQETSAAYNEQFF. In DNA form, the CDR3 reads TGTGCCAGCAGCCAGGAAACTAGCGCGGCGTACAATGAGCAGTTCTTC.